Shown below are 21 T cell receptor beta chains from a single sample sequenced in a study of shared clonotypes between healthy human individuals. The data were produced by immunoSEQ multiplex PCR, yet TCRdb's version contains in-frame clones alone and is incomplete. The sample carries about 750,000 clones, 85% to 95% recorded once. Naive CD8 isolation took CD45RO-negative cells positively selected for CCR7 and excluded terminally differentiated effector memory CD45RA+ cells. Sequencing input: naive CD8+ T cells sorted from blood. The receptors here all came from a man between 25 and 39 years old in good health.

J is TRBJ2-2 and V is TRBV27; 8 nucleotides line up with TRBD1. V lost 8 bases, J lost 1 base, and 3 bases stayed unmatched. The CDR3 is made up of 14 amino acids. The germline V gene encodes CDR1 MNHEY and CDR2 SMNVEV (reference sequence). The CDR3 sequence is CASAGGGNTGELFF. CDR3 coding DNA: TGTGCCAGCGCAGGGGGCGGGAACACCGGGGAGCTGTTTTTT.

This CDR3 reads CSVEWRPLDTQYF. CDR3 DNA sequence: TGCAGCGTTGAATGGAGGCCGTTGGATACGCAGTATTTT. V and J are TRBV29-1 and TRBJ2-3; TRBD2 might be the D (5 bases). V shed 2 bases and J shed 6 bases, with 12 bases lying between them. The CDR3 loop spans 13 amino acids. Germline values: CDR1 SQVTM, CDR2 ANQGSEA.

This chain links TRBV27 with TRBJ1-1, with D hard to call. CDR1 is MNHEY and CDR2 is SMNVEV in the germline V gene (reference sequence). The CDR3 runs 16 residues. Trimming took off 0 bases at V and 6 bases at J, with 17 bases between the two ends. The CDR3 spells CASSLSRGSLGAEAFF. CDR3 bases: TGTGCCAGCAGTTTATCGCGGGGATCCCTTGGCGCTGAAGCTTTCTTT.

This clone has just one count. The chain carries TRBV28 and TRBJ2-7, with 11 bases matching TRBD1. The CDR3 length is 14 residues. The germline V gene has CDR1 MDHEN and CDR2 SYDVKM. Trimming removed 6 bases from V and 4 bases from J; junction bases left unmatched: 5. CDR3 bases: TGTGCCAGCAGCTCGGACAGGGGGCGTTACGAGCAGTACTTC. Residues: CASSSDRGRYEQYF.

This clone occurred once. V and J are TRBV29-1 and TRBJ1-1; 8 positions match TRBD1. Losses at the gene ends were 1 base for V and 6 bases for J; bases not matched to a gene: 1. CDR1 SQVTM and CDR2 ANQGSEA come from the germline V gene. This CDR3 contains 12 residues. The chain's CDR3 is CSVEATGAEAFF. In DNA form, the CDR3 reads TGCAGCGTTGAAGCGACAGGGGCTGAAGCTTTCTTT.

This clone was recorded only once. The rearrangement links TRBV4-3 to TRBJ1-2; D is ambiguous. CDR3 length: 15 amino acids. V was shortened by 1 base and J by 6 bases, with 15 bases between the two germline ends. Germline CDR1 and CDR2: LGHNA and YSLEER. As DNA, the CDR3 is TGCGCCAGCAGCCAAGGATTTCCGGGAAGAGATGGCTACACCTTC. It yields the protein CASSQGFPGRDGYTF.

As regards this clone: The same CDR3 is also encoded by other DNA sequences in this sample. This chain joins TRBV11-2 and TRBJ2-7, with D possibly TRBD1 on 6 matching bases. With 3 bases removed from V and 3 bases from J, the gap between germline ends came to 6 bases. Germline CDR1 is SGHAT and CDR2 is FQNNGV. There are 12 residues in the CDR3. The CDR3: CASSFRGYEQYF. CDR3 sequence (DNA): TGTGCCAGCAGCTTCAGGGGCTACGAGCAGTACTTC.

The chain joins TRBV7-8 to TRBJ2-3; 8 positions agree with TRBD2. J gave up 0 bases and V 2 bases, and 10 bases lay outside the gene matches. This CDR3 is 18 amino acids long. Germline assignment: CDR1 SGHVS and CDR2 FQNEAQ. The CDR3 sequence is CASSLYSREDTSTDTQYF. CDR3 coding DNA: TGTGCCAGCAGCTTATACTCGCGGGAGGACACTAGCACAGATACGCAGTATTTT. Filled out from reference TRBV7-8 and TRBJ2-3, the complete variable domain reads GAGVSQSPRYKVAKRGQDVALRCDPISGHVSLFWYQQALGQGPEFLTYFQNEAQLDKSGLPSDRFFAERPEGSVSTLKIQRTQQEDSAVYLCASSLYSREDTSTDTQYFGPGTRLTVL.

With regard to this clone: The junction differs from germline at one of its ends, possibly a read error. The genes are TRBV7-9 and TRBJ2-3; TRBD1 or TRBD2 may be the D gene (5 bases each). Germline assignment: CDR1 SEHNR and CDR2 FQNEAQ (reference sequence). CDR3 size: 15 residues. This CDR3 is CASRLAGGPPDTQYF. The CDR3 DNA is TGTGCCAGCAGGTTAGCTGGGGGACCGCCAGATACGCAGTATTTT.

The genes are TRBV27 and TRBJ2-1, with 8 bases aligning to TRBD2. The V segment lost 6 bases and the J segment 1 base; nucleotides outside the gene matches: 5. Germline V gives CDR1 MNHEY, CDR2 SMNVEV (reference sequence). CDR3 length: 15 residues. CDR3 protein: CASSRSGGSYNEQFF. The CDR3 region has the DNA TGTGCCAGCAGCCGAAGCGGGGGTTCCTACAATGAGCAGTTCTTC.

The V call is TRBV5-5, the J call TRBJ1-5; tentatively, D is TRBD1 (5 bases). Looked up from germline, CDR1 is SGHKS and CDR2 is YYEKEE (reference sequence). Trimming shortened V by 5 bases and J by 4 bases, and 13 bases separated the two germline ends. This CDR3 spans 14 amino acids. The CDR3 sequence is CASSRRGGNQPQHF. DNA for the CDR3: TGTGCCAGCAGTCGCCGCGGGGGAAATCAGCCCCAGCATTTT.

V and J are TRBV10-3 and TRBJ2-7; a weak D match, TRBD1 (5 bases). V shed 3 bases and J shed 2 bases, with 8 bases lying between them. This CDR3 is built from 13 residues. Germline-derived CDR1 and CDR2 are ENHRY and SYGVKD. This chain's CDR3 is CAISEAGTYEQYF. CDR3 DNA: TGTGCCATCAGTGAAGCAGGGACCTACGAGCAGTACTTC.

Only a few counts were recorded for this clone. A single base separates this from a much larger clone, so it may be a read error. This same CDR3 is encoded by further DNA sequences in the sample. The CDR3 protein is CASSLSNYEQYF. CDR3 bases: TGTGCCAGCAGTTTATCCAACTACGAGCAGTACTTC. This chain joins TRBV28 and TRBJ2-7; the D is unclear. Trimming removed 1 base at V and 3 bases at J, with 4 bases between. CDR1 MDHEN and CDR2 SYDVKM come from the germline V gene. CDR3 length: 12 residues. Variable domain in full (rest from reference TRBV28 and TRBJ2-7): DVKVTQSSRYLVKRTGEKVFLECVQDMDHENMFWYRQDPGLGLRLIYFSYDVKMKEKGDIPEGYSVSREKKERFSLILESASTNQTSMYLCASSLSNYEQYFGPGTRLTVT.

This sequence joins TRBV5-4 and TRBJ2-7; either TRBD1 or TRBD2 may supply D (6 bases each). CDR1 SGHNT and CDR2 YYREEE come from the germline V gene (reference sequence). CDR3 length: 17 amino acids. Trimming cost V 0 bases and J 2 bases, with 18 bases left between them. The CDR3, as DNA: TGTGCCAGCAGCTTGGCTGGGGGCGGGAAGGGTGCCTACGAGCAGTACTTC. Amino acid sequence: CASSLAGGGKGAYEQYF.

DNA for the CDR3: TGTGCCAGCAGTTTATCGAGGGTCGGTGAAGCTTTCTTT. This translates into CASSLSRVGEAFF. The chain uses TRBV27 and TRBJ1-1; D gene uncertain. Germline V CDR1 and CDR2: MNHEY, SMNVEV (reference sequence). Deletions cut 0 bases from V and 7 bases from J, with 9 bases between. The CDR3 contains 13 residues.

The genes are TRBV27 and TRBJ2-3, with 7 bases that match TRBD2. V dropped 3 bases and J dropped 4; count of bases not matched to a gene: 7. Germline V CDR1 and CDR2: MNHEY, SMNVEV (reference sequence). The CDR3 contains 15 residues. DNA for the CDR3: TGTGCCAGCAGTTTTCTAGCGGACCTGCCAGATACGCAGTATTTT. This codes for CASSFLADLPDTQYF.

A few counts support this clone. The rearrangement joins TRBV7-9 to TRBJ2-7; D gene ambiguous. Trimming removed 6 bases from V and 1 base from J, with 10 bases in between. The germline CDR1 and CDR2 sequences are SEHNR and FQNEAQ (reference sequence). This CDR3 has 13 amino acids. The CDR3 spells CASRGTDSYEQYF. DNA for the CDR3: TGTGCCAGCAGGGGAACGGATTCCTACGAGCAGTACTTC.

The chain is built from TRBV5-5 and TRBJ1-5; D is unresolved. V gave up 4 bases and J gave up 1 base, with 12 bases separating them. Per germline, CDR1 SGHKS and CDR2 YYEKEE (reference sequence). This CDR3 spans 15 amino acids. The CDR3: CASSPLFASNQPQHF. CDR3 sequence (DNA): TGTGCCAGCAGCCCCCTCTTCGCAAGCAATCAGCCCCAGCATTTT.

This chain links TRBV29-1 with TRBJ2-3, with D perhaps TRBD2 (5 bases). CDR1 is SQVTM, CDR2 ANQGSEA, per germline. Trimming pared 3 bases from V and 3 bases from J, leaving 13 bases between. The CDR3 is 14 residues long. CDR3 nucleotide sequence: TGCAGCGTTGATCGAGGGAGAGGGACAGATACGCAGTATTTT. Protein product: CSVDRGRGTDTQYF.

Remarks on this clone: The sample carries other DNA sequences with the same CDR3. This chain links TRBV5-1 with TRBJ2-1; 7 bases map to TRBD2. Germline CDR1 and CDR2: SGHRS and YFSETQ. The junction had 2 bases not matched to a gene; V was cut back by 0 bases and J by 5 bases. The CDR3 has 14 residues. In DNA form, the CDR3 reads TGCGCCAGCAGCTTGGCGGGAGGACACAATGAGCAGTTCTTC. Residues: CASSLAGGHNEQFF.

The rearrangement joins TRBV29-1 to TRBJ2-1; unclear D gene. V was cut by 7 bases and J by 0 bases, with 7 bases left in between. From germline, CDR1 is SQVTM and CDR2 ANQGSEA. CDR3 size: 12 residues. The CDR3 is CSDRSSYNEQFF. The CDR3 DNA reads as TGCAGCGATCGGAGCTCCTACAATGAGCAGTTCTTC.